This TCR beta chain was captured by sequencing in a study of technical replicates of blood from a few donors. The method was immunoSEQ multiplex PCR; TCRdb's version includes in-frame clones alone and lacks a portion of them. This repertoire shows some 66,000 clones, roughly 98% found once; its top ten account for under 0.2%. Germline-derived CDR1 and CDR2 are SGHNT and YYREEE (reference sequence). This CDR3 is 16 amino acids long. J lost 4 bases, V lost 0 bases, and 8 bases had no gene match. The sample consisted of T cells isolated from PBMCs. The TCR comes from a human donor in good health. The chain combines TRBV5-4 with TRBJ2-3; 7 positions agree with TRBD1. The CDR3 DNA follows: TGTGCCAGCAGCTTGGGGAGCCAGGGGGAGTCAGATACGCAGTATTTT. Translated: CASSLGSQGESDTQYF.